This T cell receptor (beta chain) was found in a study of CD8+CD57+ T cells in acquired aplastic anemia. Study at large: Around 3.2 ug was the average amount of DNA from sorted CD4+ and CD8+ cells.

CDR1 and CDR2 from the germline V gene are DFQATT and SNEGSKA (reference sequence). CDR3 length: 15 residues. With V trimmed by 1 base and J by 4 bases, 8 bases remained unmatched. All sequencing subjects had displayed CD8+CD57+ cell expansion on flow cytometry. The use of genomic DNA as template underpinned the TCR beta VDJ and CDR3 profiling. TCRdb called the reads again in MiXCR, with one record for every CDR3 protein. In the table there are 300,000 or so distinct CDR3 sequences, approximately 57% of which are singletons. This clonotype has at least ten counts. The rearrangement joins TRBV20-1 to TRBJ2-7; TRBD2 matches at 9 bases. Sequenced: sorted CD4+, CD8+, or CD8+CD57+ T cells (not recorded which) from PBMCs. The origin of this receptor is a human donor with aplastic anemia. The CDR3: CSARGDSGSGYEQYF. The CDR3 DNA reads as TGCAGTGCTAGAGGGGATAGCGGGAGTGGGTACGAGCAGTACTTC.